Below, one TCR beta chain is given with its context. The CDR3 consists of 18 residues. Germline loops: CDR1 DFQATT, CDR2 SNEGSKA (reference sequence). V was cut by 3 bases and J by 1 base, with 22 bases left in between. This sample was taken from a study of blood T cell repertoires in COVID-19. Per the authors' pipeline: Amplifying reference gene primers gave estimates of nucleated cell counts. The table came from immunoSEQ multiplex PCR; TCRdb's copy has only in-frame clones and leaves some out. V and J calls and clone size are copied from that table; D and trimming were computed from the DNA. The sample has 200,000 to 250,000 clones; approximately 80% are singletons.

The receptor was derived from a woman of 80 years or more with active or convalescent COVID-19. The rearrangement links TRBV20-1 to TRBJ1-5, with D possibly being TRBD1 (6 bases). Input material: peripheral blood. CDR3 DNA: TGCAGTGCTAGTGGGGAAGGCTGGGACACAGGAAGCAATCAGCCCCAGCATTTT. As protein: CSASGEGWDTGSNQPQHF.